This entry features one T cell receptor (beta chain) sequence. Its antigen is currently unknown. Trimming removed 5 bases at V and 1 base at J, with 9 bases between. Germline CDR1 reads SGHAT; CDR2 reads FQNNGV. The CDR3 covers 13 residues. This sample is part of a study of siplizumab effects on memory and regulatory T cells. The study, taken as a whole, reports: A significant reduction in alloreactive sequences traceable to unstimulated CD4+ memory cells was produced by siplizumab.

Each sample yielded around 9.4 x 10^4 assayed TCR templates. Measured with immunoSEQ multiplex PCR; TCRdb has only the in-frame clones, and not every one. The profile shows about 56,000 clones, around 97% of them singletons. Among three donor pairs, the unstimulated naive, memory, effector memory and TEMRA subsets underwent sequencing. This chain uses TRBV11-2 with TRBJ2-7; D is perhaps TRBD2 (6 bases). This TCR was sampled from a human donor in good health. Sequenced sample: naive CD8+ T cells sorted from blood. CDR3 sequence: CASSQTRSYEQYF. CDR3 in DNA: TGTGCCAGCAGCCAGACTAGATCCTACGAGCAGTACTTC.